The 11 T cell receptor beta chains below were found in one sample sequenced in a study of shared T cell receptors in the human thymus. The data were produced by immunoSEQ multiplex PCR, yet TCRdb's version contains in-frame clones alone and is incomplete. The sample carries 600,000 to 900,000 clones, approximately 85% recorded once. These data also featured in a second study, about human thymus T cells.

Sequenced: thymocytes. Receptors were obtained from a girl less than two years old with a congenital heart defect.

The chain carries TRBV4-2 and TRBJ1-4; TRBD1 might be the D (6 bases). CDR3 size: 17 residues. Trimming took off 7 bases at V and 3 bases at J, with 21 bases between the two ends. Germline V CDR1 and CDR2: LGHNA, YNFKEQ. The CDR3 nucleotides are TGTGCCAGCACCCCCGCCCCGGAACAGGGCCCTAATGAAAAACTGTTTTTT. Protein: CASTPAPEQGPNEKLFF.

The genes are TRBV10-1 and TRBJ2-5; TRBD2 is a possible D gene (5 bases). Germline CDR1 and CDR2: WNHNN and SYGVQD (reference sequence). This CDR3 spans 16 amino acids. Trimming shortened V by 0 bases and J by 1 base, and 12 bases separated the two germline ends. This chain's CDR3 is CASSESPPGIQETQYF. As DNA, the CDR3 is TGCGCCAGCAGTGAGTCACCCCCGGGGATCCAAGAGACCCAGTACTTC.

This sequence joins TRBV7-2 and TRBJ2-2; 10 positions match TRBD2. After removal of 7 bases from V and 6 bases from J, the junction contained 14 bases not matched to a gene. This CDR3 contains 17 residues. Germline V gene sequence: CDR1 SGHTA, CDR2 FQGNSA. CDR3 amino acids: CASTFSRSGGAAGELFF. The CDR3, as DNA: TGTGCCAGCACCTTTTCGAGAAGCGGGGGGGCGGCCGGGGAGCTGTTTTTT.

This clone turned up a few times. The chain recombines TRBV15 with TRBJ1-2; the D gene is possibly TRBD1 (6 bases). Trimming removed 1 base from V and 2 bases from J, with 20 bases in between. This CDR3 region has 18 residues. In germline, CDR1 is LNHNV, CDR2 YYDKDF (reference sequence). The chain's CDR3 is CATSRVGPHRVKNYGYTF. Written as DNA, the CDR3 is TGTGCCACCAGCAGAGTGGGCCCACACAGGGTGAAAAACTATGGCTACACCTTC. The full variable domain, rest sourced from reference TRBV15 and TRBJ1-2, is DAMVIQNPRYQVTQFGKPVTLSCSQTLNHNVMYWYQQKSSQAPKLLFHYYDKDFNNEADTPDNFQSRRPNTSFCFLDIRSPGLGDTAMYLCATSRVGPHRVKNYGYTFGSGTRLTVV.

V usage is TRBV19 and J usage is TRBJ1-6; 8 bases align to TRBD1. The CDR3 extends over 15 amino acids. The junction had 9 bases not matched to a gene; V was cut back by 5 bases and J by 9 bases. CDR1 is LNHDA and CDR2 is SQIVND in the germline V gene (reference sequence). The CDR3 reads CASSAPGGGVSPLHF. The CDR3 DNA sequence: TGTGCCAGTAGTGCACCAGGGGGCGGCGTTTCACCCCTCCACTTT.

The table lists this clone with a count of one. The J gene is TRBJ1-2, the V gene TRBV9; 7 nucleotides align to TRBD1. Germline-derived CDR1 and CDR2 are SGDLS and YYNGEE. CDR3 size: 16 residues. Trimming took 4 bases from V and 4 from J; bases not matched to a gene: 13. The CDR3 DNA reads as TGTGCCAGCAGCCCCAGGACAGGAACCCTTCCCTATGGCTACACCTTC. This encodes CASSPRTGTLPYGYTF.

The V gene is TRBV9, the J gene TRBJ2-5, with D possibly TRBD1 on 6 matching bases. Germline V gene sequence: CDR1 SGDLS, CDR2 YYNGEE. The CDR3 runs 13 residues. The V end was cut by 0 bases, the J end by 5 bases, with 8 bases between. The CDR3 DNA reads TGTGCCAGCAGCGTAGGGGGGCCCGAGACCCAGTACTTC. This sequence encodes CASSVGGPETQYF. Combining the CDR3 with reference TRBV9 and TRBJ2-5 gives the whole variable domain DSGVTQTPKHLITATGQRVTLRCSPRSGDLSVYWYQQSLDQGLQFLIQYYNGEERAKGNILERFSAQQFPDLHSELNLSSLELGDSALYFCASSVGGPETQYFGPGTRLLVL.

CDR3 loop: CASSLGTATQETQYF. The CDR3 nucleotides read TGTGCCAGCAGCTTGGGGACAGCCACCCAAGAGACCCAGTACTTC. The chain combines TRBV5-8 with TRBJ2-5, with D maybe TRBD1 (6 bases). Germline CDR1 SGHTS, CDR2 YDEGEE. Trimming removed 0 bases at V and 1 base at J, with 10 bases between. This CDR3 region has 15 residues.

This clone was observed a few times. The V gene is TRBV27, the J gene TRBJ2-6; 7 bases line up with TRBD1. Germline-derived CDR1 and CDR2 are MNHEY and SMNVEV (reference sequence). The CDR3 loop spans 16 amino acids. Germline trimming cut 0 bases from V and 6 bases from J; bases unmatched to any gene: 5. The CDR3 nucleotides read TGTGCCAGCAGTTTATCGCCGACAGGGAAGGCCAACGTCCTGACTTTC. Amino acid sequence: CASSLSPTGKANVLTF.

The V and J genes are TRBV19 and TRBJ2-3, with D possibly matching TRBD2 (7 bases). Germline V gene lookup returns CDR1 LNHDA and CDR2 SQIVND (reference sequence). V was clipped by 7 bases and J by 5 bases, with 25 bases between them. CDR3 length: 17 residues. Here the CDR3 DNA reads TGTGCCAGTACTCCAAGGGGGGGGCAGGGGTGCGGAGATACGCAGTATTTT. Residues: CASTPRGGQGCGDTQYF.

The chain is built from TRBV27 and TRBJ1-6, with D possibly matching TRBD1 (5 bases). This CDR3 region has 14 residues. Germline CDR1 reads MNHEY; CDR2 reads SMNVEV (reference sequence). V gave up 3 bases and J gave up 11 bases, with 14 bases separating them. CDR3 region: CASSFGGSAAPLHF. The CDR3 DNA sequence: TGTGCCAGCAGTTTTGGGGGGTCGGCGGCACCCCTCCACTTT.